These 2 T cell receptor beta chains came from one sample sequenced in a study of pediatric ulcerative colitis (dated by TCRdb to about 2019). The protocol used for the library was the immunoSEQ multiplex PCR assay. TCRdb carries this immuneACCESS record with in-frame sequences only. Its versions omit some clonotypes, under half of them owing to an unresolved V gene in the studies checked, with the rest unexplained. The sample table contains about 15,000 clones; only one count was recorded for around 90% of them. Clones ranked in the top ten supply over 0.75% of the sample. The sample was blood. Every receptor here comes from a boy younger than 18 with moderate ulcerative colitis.

J is TRBJ1-2 and V is TRBV5-4; 7 bases line up with TRBD1. With V trimmed by 0 bases and J by 8 bases, 7 bases remained unmatched. Germline CDR1 SGHNT, CDR2 YYREEE (reference sequence). The CDR3 is made up of 14 amino acids. DNA for the CDR3: TGTGCCAGCAGCTTGGTGGCAGGGGGTCGAGGCTACACCTTC. It encodes CASSLVAGGRGYTF.

The chain links TRBV30 to TRBJ2-7; D gene unclear. The CDR3 is 13 residues long. Deletions cut 1 base from V and 4 bases from J, with 11 bases between. CDR1 is GTSNPN and CDR2 is SVGIG in the germline V gene (reference sequence). This CDR3 reads CAWSGGWAYEQYF. The CDR3 bases are TGTGCCTGGAGTGGAGGCTGGGCATACGAGCAGTACTTC.